The text below deals with one T cell receptor beta chain. Deletions cut 0 bases from V and 2 bases from J, with 14 bases between. The V gene's germline CDR1 is LNHNV and CDR2 YYDKDF (reference sequence). The CDR3 loop spans 17 amino acids. This sample was taken from a study of molecular identifiers for immune sequencing clone quantification. TCRdb re-called the PCR reads with MiXCR, one entry per CDR3 protein. The data show around 460,000 distinct CDR3 sequences, with around 23% seen just once and roughly 0.79% held by the top ten. The sequence derives from a human donor in good health. Some libraries in this study had Jurkat cell RNA spiked in. This sequence joins TRBV15 and TRBJ2-1; D may be TRBD1 or TRBD2 (5 bases each). The sample was naive CD8+ T cells from blood, with Jurkat cell RNA spiked in. The subset is: FACS-sorted CD8+CD4-CCR7+CD45RA+ naive T cells. CDR3 bases: TGTGCCACCAGCAGAGAACCGGGGCACGGTGCCTACAATGAGCAGTTCTTC. Encoded protein: CATSREPGHGAYNEQFF.